The entry below describes one T cell receptor beta chain. Its antigen is undetermined. This sample stems from a study of graft-versus-host responses after intestinal transplantation. On the study more broadly: Every transplant recipient was induced with anti-thymocyte globulin, then maintained on tacrolimus and steroids for about 3 years. Study-wide results and limits: Among recipient marrow samples, GvH clones were found; some appeared first in ileum or blood.

The CDR3 is made up of 16 amino acids. Germline lookup yields CDR1 SNHLY and CDR2 FYNNEI. Germline trimming cut 4 bases from V and 2 bases from J; bases unmatched to any gene: 6. Repertoires were generated with immunoSEQ multiplex PCR, while TCRdb's copy carries only in-frame clones and drops some. Of about 93,000 clones listed, over 85% were seen once; the top ten hold 0.45% to 0.6%. This material consisted of unstimulated CD8+ T cells sorted from spleen or lymph node cells, taken before intestinal transplant. The receptor was isolated from a human donor who received an intestinal transplant. V and J are TRBV2 and TRBJ1-2, with 11 bases that match TRBD1. CDR3 DNA sequence: TGTGCCAGCAGTGGATCTGGACAGGGGGCGAACTATGGCTACACCTTC. Translation gives CASSGSGQGANYGYTF. Combining the CDR3 with reference TRBV2 and TRBJ1-2 gives the whole variable domain EPEVTQTPSHQVTQMGQEVILRCVPISNHLYFYWYRQILGQKVEFLVSFYNNEISEKSEIFDDQFSVERPDGSNFTLKIRSTKLEDSAMYFCASSGSGQGANYGYTFGSGTRLTVV.